The 13 T cell receptor beta chains below were found in one sample sequenced in a study of T cell responses to AZD1222 COVID-19 vaccine (dated by TCRdb to the early 2020s). What this sample's time point label stands for: baseline before first vaccination. To prepare the library, the immunoSEQ multiplex PCR assay was applied. TCRdb mirrors the immuneACCESS table, restricted to in-frame sequences. Some clones are absent from its copies; in checked studies, under half trace to an unresolved V gene, and the reason for the others is unknown. The sample table lists more than 95,000 clones, around 87% of them with a count of one. The top ten clonotypes cover more than 9% of the sample. The material was peripheral blood, obtained on day 0 of AZD1222 vaccination. These receptors were taken from an adult in good health.

The genes are TRBV11-2 and TRBJ2-7; no reliable D call. Germline V lookup: CDR1 SGHAT, CDR2 FQNNGV. This CDR3 has 15 residues. V gave up 3 bases and J gave up 0 bases, with 12 bases separating them. The CDR3, as DNA: TGTGCCAGCAGCTTTTCAGGCAGCCGCTCCTACGAGCAGTACTTC. Translation: CASSFSGSRSYEQYF.

The chain employs TRBV5-4 and TRBJ1-2; D call uncertain. V was cut by 0 bases and J by 5 bases, with 14 bases left in between. CDR3 size: 15 residues. Germline loops: CDR1 SGHNT, CDR2 YYREEE (reference sequence). CDR3 sequence reads: CASSLGRSVGYGYTF. In nucleotides, the CDR3 is TGTGCCAGCAGCTTGGGTCGCTCAGTGGGATATGGCTACACCTTC.

V usage is TRBV12-3 or TRBV12-4 and J usage is TRBJ1-5; possible D gene TRBD1, 5 bases. Trimming left V 7 bases short and J 4 bases short, with 11 bases between. This CDR3 spans 13 amino acids. The CDR3 loop reads CASTPGGNQPQHF. CDR3 in DNA: TGTGCCAGCACCCCCGGGGGGAATCAGCCCCAGCATTTT.

For this clone: This CDR3 is also generated by other DNA sequences in the sample. This chain joins TRBV12-3 or TRBV12-4 and TRBJ2-5; D might be TRBD1 (5 bases). V lost 2 bases to trimming and J lost 5 bases, with 9 bases between them. The CDR3 spans 13 residues. This CDR3 is CASSLSGLETQYF. As DNA, the CDR3 is TGTGCCAGCAGTTTATCAGGGCTGGAGACCCAGTACTTC.

The chain combines TRBV19 with TRBJ2-7; TRBD1 agrees at 8 bases. Germline lookup yields CDR1 LNHDA and CDR2 SQIVND (reference sequence). With 6 bases clipped from V and 6 bases from J, the junction kept 1 base outside the gene matches. This CDR3 is built from 11 residues. The DNA for the CDR3 is TGTGCCAGTAGGCAGGGGGCCGAGCAGTACTTC. Encoded protein: CASRQGAEQYF.

This chain uses TRBV5-4 with TRBJ2-3, with no clear D. The CDR3 consists of 13 residues. The germline gives CDR1 SGHNT, CDR2 YYREEE (reference sequence). The V end lost 4 bases, the J end lost 6 bases, and 12 bases lay between the germline ends. The DNA for the CDR3 is TGTGCCAGCAGCGTGCCGCACACCGATACGCAGTATTTT. It encodes CASSVPHTDTQYF.

The V call is TRBV2, the J call TRBJ2-5; the D gene could be TRBD1 or TRBD2 (5 bases each). Germline CDR1 and CDR2: SNHLY and FYNNEI. Trimming took 5 bases from V and 2 from J, leaving 9 bases between them. CDR3 length: 13 amino acids. This CDR3 reads CASSRDGQETQYF. CDR3 DNA sequence: TGTGCCAGCAGTCGGGACGGGCAAGAGACCCAGTACTTC.

This sequence joins TRBV7-9 and TRBJ1-4, with a tentative D call TRBD1 (5 bases). There are 16 residues in the CDR3. The germline V gene encodes CDR1 SEHNR and CDR2 FQNEAQ (reference sequence). V was pared by 5 bases and J by 0 bases, with 13 bases between. This chain's CDR3 is CASSRPGEATNEKLFF. In nucleotides, the CDR3 is TGTGCCAGCAGCCGCCCGGGGGAGGCAACTAATGAAAAACTGTTTTTT. Variable domain in full (rest from reference TRBV7-9 and TRBJ1-4): DTGVSQNPRHKITKRGQNVTFRCDPISEHNRLYWYRQTLGQGPEFLTYFQNEAQLEKSRLLSDRFSAERPKGSFSTLEIQRTEQGDSAMYLCASSRPGEATNEKLFFGSGTQLSVL.

The genes are TRBV6-6 and TRBJ1-1; possibly TRBD1 for D (6 bases). The V gene's germline CDR1 is MNHNY and CDR2 SVGAGI (reference sequence). The CDR3 loop spans 14 amino acids. Deletions cut 4 bases from V and 1 base from J, with 10 bases between. CDR3 amino acids: CASSWSGENTEAFF. The CDR3 DNA reads as TGTGCCAGCAGTTGGTCAGGGGAGAACACTGAAGCTTTCTTT.

In this sample, this clone turned up a few times. This chain uses TRBV6-1 with TRBJ2-4, with D maybe TRBD1 (6 bases). V dropped 5 bases and J dropped 0 bases, with 11 bases sitting between them. Germline V gene lookup returns CDR1 MNHNS and CDR2 SASEGT. The CDR3 sequence is 15 residues long. The CDR3 region is CASSQGSPAKNIQYF. The CDR3 region has the DNA TGTGCCAGCAGTCAGGGGTCCCCAGCCAAAAACATTCAGTACTTC.

The J gene is TRBJ2-5, the V gene TRBV27; 7 nucleotides line up with TRBD1. The V segment lost 8 bases and the J segment 2 bases; nucleotides outside the gene matches: 8. CDR3 length: 14 residues. In germline, CDR1 is MNHEY, CDR2 SMNVEV (reference sequence). The CDR3 DNA is TGTGCCAGCGGACGACAGGGTGGACAAGAGACCCAGTACTTC. It is translated as CASGRQGGQETQYF.

The chain has TRBV18 and TRBJ1-2, with D hard to call. V gave up 2 bases and J gave up 0 bases, with 10 bases separating them. Germline CDR1 is KGHSH and CDR2 is LQKENI. The CDR3 is 15 residues long. CDR3 DNA sequence: TGTGCCAGCTCACCAGACGGGCGAGCTAACTATGGCTACACCTTC. The encoded protein is CASSPDGRANYGYTF.

The chain recombines TRBV30 with TRBJ2-1; 16 bases line up with TRBD2. J gave up 7 bases and V 3 bases, and 9 bases lay outside the gene matches. Germline V gives CDR1 GTSNPN, CDR2 SVGIG (reference sequence). This CDR3 is built from 17 residues. The CDR3, as DNA: TGTGCCTGGAGCAAGGGGACTAGCGGGAGGGCCAGTAATGAGCAGTTCTTC. Protein product: CAWSKGTSGRASNEQFF.